This T cell receptor beta chain was documented in a study of cytomegalovirus exposure and HLA in healthy donors. Unmatched junction bases numbered 5, after V lost 5 bases and J lost 5 bases. CDR3 length equals 13 residues. Per germline, CDR1 SSHAT and CDR2 FNYEAQ (reference sequence). Vbeta (60) and Jbeta (13) primers were used in the PCR. Produced via immunoSEQ multiplex PCR; TCRdb's table is partial and in-frame only. The table has approximately 76,000 clones, more than 65% seen once. At sampling all donors were nominally healthy, likely with unrecorded immune exposures. This clonotype was sampled from a middle-aged woman in good health and CMV-seropositive. Sample: PBMCs. The chain links TRBV7-7 to TRBJ2-7; TRBD2 matches 8 bases. CDR3 DNA sequence: TGTGCCAGCAGCCTGACGGGGGGGCACGAGCAGTACTTC. Encoded protein: CASSLTGGHEQYF.